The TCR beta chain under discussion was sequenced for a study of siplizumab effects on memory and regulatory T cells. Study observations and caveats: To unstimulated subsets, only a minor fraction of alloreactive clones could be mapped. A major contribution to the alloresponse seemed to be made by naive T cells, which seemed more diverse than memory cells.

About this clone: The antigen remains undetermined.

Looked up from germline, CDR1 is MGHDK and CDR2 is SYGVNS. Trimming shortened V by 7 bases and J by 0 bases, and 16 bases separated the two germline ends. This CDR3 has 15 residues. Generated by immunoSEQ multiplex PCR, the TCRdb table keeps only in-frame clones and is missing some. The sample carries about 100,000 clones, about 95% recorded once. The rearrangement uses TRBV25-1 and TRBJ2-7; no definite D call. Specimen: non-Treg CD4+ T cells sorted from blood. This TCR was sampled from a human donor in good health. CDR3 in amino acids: CASTSSRGDSYEQYF. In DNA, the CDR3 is TGTGCCAGCACCTCTTCTCGTGGGGACTCCTACGAGCAGTACTTC.